This T cell receptor beta chain was captured by sequencing in a study of blood T cell repertoires in COVID-19. TCRdb's table, derived via immunoSEQ multiplex PCR, lists solely in-frame clones and lacks some. The sample lists about 42,000 clones, 92% seen once, with roughly 9.4% in the top ten. This CDR3 contains 16 residues. Germline V lookup: CDR1 MGHRA, CDR2 YSYEKL. V lost 4 bases, J lost 5 bases, and 12 bases stayed unmatched. The source material was peripheral blood. This sequence originates from a man in his fifties with active COVID-19. The chain employs TRBV4-1 and TRBJ2-7, with 9 bases matching TRBD2. This CDR3 is CASSRLQGSGSDEQYF. CDR3 coding DNA: TGCGCCAGCAGCCGCCTCCAGGGTAGCGGGAGCGACGAGCAGTACTTC.